Shown below are 22 T cell receptor beta chains from a single sample sequenced in a study of identical twins. MiXCR was run by TCRdb on the 5' RACE reads, yielding one entry per CDR3 protein. The sample records approximately 490,000 distinct CDR3 sequences, about a fifth being singletons. This sample also belongs to another study, concerning yellow fever vaccine responses in identical twins.

The material sequenced was CD4+ T cells sorted from blood. The receptors here all came from a woman aged 18-35 years in good health.

The chain combines TRBV10-3 with TRBJ2-3, with TRBD2 matching 9 bases. This CDR3 comprises 14 residues. Germline V gene lookup returns CDR1 ENHRY and CDR2 SYGVKD. V lost 8 bases, J lost 4 bases, and 7 bases stayed unmatched. CDR3 DNA sequence: TGTGCCATCGCGGGAGGGGGGGGCCCAGATACGCAGTATTTT. It codes for CAIAGGGGPDTQYF.

This clonotype was picked up a small number of times. CDR3 in amino acids: CSSPSGDGRFEQYV. CDR3 in DNA: TGCAGTTCCCCTTCCGGGGACGGACGATTTGAGCAGTACGTC. The rearrangement links TRBV20-1 to TRBJ2-7; the D gene could be TRBD1 or TRBD2 (5 bases each). V shed 8 bases and J shed 7 bases, with 24 bases lying between them. There are 14 residues in the CDR3. Per the germline V gene, CDR1 is DFQATT and CDR2 is SNEGSKA (reference sequence).

The chain recombines TRBV2 with TRBJ2-1; D is ambiguous. Trimming took 6 bases from V and 8 from J, leaving 8 bases between them. Per germline, CDR1 SNHLY and CDR2 FYNNEI. CDR3 size: 11 residues. The CDR3 protein is CASSPDYEQFF. The CDR3 DNA is TGTGCCAGCAGCCCAGACTATGAGCAGTTCTTC.

The genes are TRBV12-3 or TRBV12-4 and TRBJ1-3; 8 nucleotides match TRBD1. Trimming at V came to 5 bases and at J to 4 bases, leaving 4 bases not matched to a gene. The CDR3 length is 14 residues. CDR3: CASSQTGEGNTIYF. The CDR3 DNA sequence: TGTGCCAGCAGTCAGACAGGGGAGGGAAACACCATATATTTT.

The genes are TRBV11-2 and TRBJ2-1, with TRBD2 matching over 9 bases. The V gene's germline CDR1 is SGHAT and CDR2 FQNNGV. V shed 6 bases, J shed 9 bases, and the junction held 12 bases outside the gene matches. The CDR3 covers 15 residues. CDR3 coding DNA: TGTGCCAGCAGTCTCGCCGGGACTAGCAGGAGTGAGCAGTTCTTC. This encodes CASSLAGTSRSEQFF.

This clonotype has only a few counts. V and J are TRBV4-1 and TRBJ2-3; 8 bases map to TRBD2. The V segment lost 1 base and the J segment 2 bases; nucleotides outside the gene matches: 5. Germline V gives CDR1 MGHRA, CDR2 YSYEKL. CDR3 length equals 16 residues. As DNA, the CDR3 is TGCGCCAGCAGCCAAGTTGTCGGGAGGGTCACAGATACGCAGTATTTT. Its protein is CASSQVVGRVTDTQYF.

This clonotype has only a few counts. V gene TRBV6-1 combines with J gene TRBJ2-2, with a possible D match to TRBD2 (5 bases). The CDR3 spans 14 residues. Looked up from germline, CDR1 is MNHNS and CDR2 is SASEGT. Trimming stripped 7 bases from V and 1 base from J, with 10 bases between. CDR3 amino acids: CASTFEGNTGELFF. DNA for the CDR3: TGTGCCAGCACCTTTGAGGGGAACACCGGGGAGCTGTTTTTT.

The V gene is TRBV7-8, the J gene TRBJ2-7; TRBD1 agrees at 8 bases. This CDR3 region has 17 residues. From germline, CDR1 is SGHVS and CDR2 FQNEAQ. The V gene end was trimmed by 0 bases and the J gene end by 0 bases; junction bases not matched to a gene: 7. The CDR3 loop is CASSLAKGQAISYEQYF. For the CDR3, the DNA is TGTGCCAGCAGCTTAGCAAAGGGACAGGCGATCTCCTACGAGCAGTACTTC.

This clonotype appeared a few times. The CDR3 DNA is TGCGCCAGCAGCACCCCCGTGGAGAATTCACCCCTCCACTTT. Residues: CASSTPVENSPLHF. V gene TRBV5-1 combines with J gene TRBJ1-6; D unclear. V lost 4 bases to trimming and J lost 7 bases, with 12 bases between them. Looked up from germline, CDR1 is SGHRS and CDR2 is YFSETQ. CDR3 size: 14 residues.

This clonotype has a count of ten or more. The chain links TRBV5-1 to TRBJ2-2; 8 bases line up with TRBD1. In germline, CDR1 is SGHRS, CDR2 YFSETQ. The J segment lost 0 bases and the V segment lost 3 bases, leaving 1 base of the junction unmatched. The CDR3 has 15 residues. This CDR3 reads CASSSGQANTGELFF. The CDR3 DNA follows: TGCGCCAGCAGCTCGGGACAGGCGAACACCGGGGAGCTGTTTTTT.

This clonotype was found many times. Here the CDR3 reads CAISEGQPYGYTF. The CDR3 DNA sequence: TGTGCCATCAGTGAGGGACAGCCGTATGGCTACACCTTC. The V call is TRBV10-3, the J call TRBJ1-2; D may be TRBD1 (6 bases). The V and J ends lost 2 bases and 5 bases respectively, with 9 bases between them. The CDR3 covers 13 residues. Germline V lookup: CDR1 ENHRY, CDR2 SYGVKD.

This clonotype was observed a few times. V usage is TRBV2 and J usage is TRBJ2-3, with TRBD1 matching over 9 bases. Germline loops: CDR1 SNHLY, CDR2 FYNNEI. This CDR3 spans 14 amino acids. J was trimmed by 4 bases and V by 8 bases; bases with no gene match: 7. The DNA of the CDR3 is TGTGCCAGCCACCGGGACAGGGTAGCAGATACGCAGTATTTT. Its translation is CASHRDRVADTQYF.

The rearrangement links TRBV5-1 to TRBJ2-3, with D possibly called TRBD1 or TRBD2 (5 bases each). Deletions cut 5 bases from V and 6 bases from J, with 19 bases between. Germline CDR1 reads SGHRS; CDR2 reads YFSETQ. The CDR3 spans 15 residues. CDR3 nucleotide sequence: TGCGCCAGCAGACGAGGGGATGGGGTCTCGGATACGCAGTATTTT. Its translation: CASRRGDGVSDTQYF.

This chain uses TRBV5-1 with TRBJ1-1; TRBD1 is a possible D gene (6 bases). Germline CDR1 is SGHRS and CDR2 is YFSETQ. This CDR3 is 15 amino acids long. The V end was cut by 4 bases, the J end by 0 bases, with 13 bases between. The CDR3 spells CASSDRSGVNTEAFF. CDR3 DNA: TGCGCCAGCAGCGACCGGTCAGGGGTGAACACTGAAGCTTTCTTT.

This clonotype has just a few counts. The rearrangement joins TRBV3-1 to TRBJ2-1; 8 bases align to TRBD2. V lost 4 bases to trimming and J lost 4 bases; unmatched junction nucleotides: 6. The CDR3 length is 15 residues. Germline loops: CDR1 LGHDT, CDR2 YNNKEL (reference sequence). The DNA of the CDR3 is TGTGCCAGCAGCCCCAGCGGGGGTATATACAATGAGCAGTTCTTC. As protein: CASSPSGGIYNEQFF.

The chain employs TRBV27 and TRBJ1-2; 8 bases match TRBD1. The CDR3 sequence is 12 residues long. The ends lost 8 bases at V and 7 bases at J; junction bases unmatched: 6. Looked up from germline, CDR1 is MNHEY and CDR2 is SMNVEV (reference sequence). This CDR3 is CASGRGRSGYTF. The CDR3 nucleotides are TGTGCCAGCGGCAGGGGGCGGAGTGGCTACACCTTC.

This chain's CDR3 is CSVRSPLGDTEAFF. CDR3 sequence (DNA): TGCAGCGTTCGTTCACCTCTGGGGGACACTGAAGCTTTCTTT. The rearrangement links TRBV29-1 to TRBJ1-1, with a tentative D call TRBD1 (5 bases). Looked up from germline, CDR1 is SQVTM and CDR2 is ANQGSEA. V was clipped by 5 bases and J by 3 bases, with 16 bases between them. The length of the CDR3 is 14 residues.

V is TRBV5-1 and J is TRBJ2-3; 8 bases are a match to TRBD2. Trimming cost V 2 bases and J 0 bases; bases outside gene matches: 11. CDR3 length: 18 amino acids. CDR1 SGHRS and CDR2 YFSETQ come from the germline V gene. CDR3 in DNA: TGCGCCAGCAGCTTCGCGGGGGGCCTCCGTGCTAGCACAGATACGCAGTATTTT. Translated, it gives CASSFAGGLRASTDTQYF.

The chain has TRBV6-5 and TRBJ1-6, with D perhaps TRBD1 (5 bases). Germline values: CDR1 MNHEY, CDR2 SVGAGI. V lost 2 bases and J lost 0, with 14 bases in between. The CDR3 length is 18 residues. The CDR3 nucleotides are TGTGCCAGCAGTTACGGACGGGACCTCAGCTCCTATAATTCACCCCTCCACTTT. Its translation is CASSYGRDLSSYNSPLHF.

This clonotype showed up just a few times. The rearrangement joins TRBV6-1 to TRBJ1-2; D not certain. The CDR3 is 12 amino acids. Trimming removed 10 bases from V and 9 bases from J, with 18 bases in between. In germline, CDR1 is MNHNS, CDR2 SASEGT. CDR3 residues: CATRQVGLSYTF. For the CDR3, the DNA is TGTGCCACCCGACAAGTGGGTCTTAGCTACACCTTC.

This clonotype was seen a few times. V gene TRBV5-1 combines with J gene TRBJ2-5, with D perhaps matching TRBD2 (6 bases). This CDR3 has 15 amino acids. V was pared by 6 bases and J by 5 bases, with 20 bases between. Germline CDR1 SGHRS, CDR2 YFSETQ. In DNA form, the CDR3 reads TGCGCCAGCACCAACCCCGCGGGACCGAGGGAGACCCAGTACTTC. Translated, it gives CASTNPAGPRETQYF.

The chain uses TRBV11-2 and TRBJ2-3, with 12 bases that match TRBD2. Per germline, CDR1 SGHAT and CDR2 FQNNGV. The CDR3 extends over 15 amino acids. With V trimmed by 6 bases and J by 8 bases, 9 bases remained unmatched. As DNA, the CDR3 is TGTGCCAGCAGTCCGACTAGCGGGAGCCCCGGTACGCAGTATTTT. It codes for CASSPTSGSPGTQYF.